This T cell receptor beta chain was identified in a study of cytomegalovirus exposure and HLA in healthy donors. Study-wide results and limits: Listed as cytomegalovirus-associated were over 150 TCR beta chains. Reports showed the classifier diagnosing cytomegalovirus status with high specificity and sensitivity. Clusters of TCRs from the first cohort tended to co-occur in the 120 or so validation repertoires (as a later analysis found).

V lost 4 bases and J lost 1; bases outside the gene matches: 8. Looked up from germline, CDR1 is SEHNR and CDR2 is FQNEAQ (reference sequence). The CDR3 length is 17 residues. Profiling relied on immunoSEQ multiplex PCR, and the TCRdb table lists in-frame clones only, not all of them. The sample contains more than 20,000 clones, 95% to 97% of which appear only once. About this clone itself: As yet, its antigen is unknown.

The validation cohort, a group of over a hundred subjects, included the donors and was separate from the roughly 720-subject first cohort. Sequencing was performed on PBMCs. The receptor was derived from a man aged 25-40 years in good health and CMV-seropositive. This sequence joins TRBV7-9 and TRBJ2-2; 8 bases line up with TRBD2. CDR3 DNA sequence: TGTGCCAGCAGCTATTTAGCGGGGCGGGTGAACACCGGGGAGCTGTTTTTT. Translation gives CASSYLAGRVNTGELFF.